One and the same sample provided the 14 T cell receptor beta chains below, sequenced in a study of human T cells and chemical hapten exposure (dated by TCRdb to the early 2020s). Receptors were amplified or captured by RACE. These reads were obtained on a NextSeq 500. TCRdb cleaned the public reads at Q25 with fastp, built clones with MiXCR and kept in-frame beta chains. Entries that share a CDR3 protein sequence are merged under the most common genes and DNA. The sample profile shows approximately 120,000 distinct CDR3 sequences; roughly 9% of them were found once. Together, the top ten hold more than 3% of the sample. The time point label, read with the paper, signifies: patch test 2, 6 weeks after DPC sensitization. Read against the paper, the sample's treatment or condition label means: therapeutic diphenylcyclopropenone sensitization with weekly scalp DPC. The input for sequencing was whole blood, taken in connection with sensitization to the hapten diphenylcyclopropenone (DPC). These receptors were taken from a woman in her thirties or forties with alopecia areata. Some clones in this sample may be carry-over from other donors' samples.

This clonotype was observed at least ten times. This sequence joins TRBV7-9 and TRBJ2-2; D is unresolved. V lost 5 bases and J 7 bases, leaving 14 bases between the germline ends. This CDR3 is built from 14 residues. From germline, CDR1 is SEHNR and CDR2 FQNEAQ (reference sequence). DNA for the CDR3: TGTGCCAGCAGCCCCGGCTCGGGTTACGGGGAGCTGTTTTTT. Residues: CASSPGSGYGELFF.

There are many counts of this clonotype. The CDR3 loop reads CASSLGTPGINQPQHF. In DNA form, the CDR3 reads TGCGCCAGCAGCTTGGGGACCCCGGGTATCAATCAGCCCCAGCATTTT. The chain couples TRBV5-1 to TRBJ1-5; D is unclear. The CDR3 covers 16 residues. V was pared by 0 bases and J by 3 bases, with 13 bases between. Germline loops: CDR1 SGHRS, CDR2 YFSETQ.

This clonotype was recorded a few times. This chain links TRBV20-1 with TRBJ1-5; D perhaps matches TRBD1 (5 bases). V was cut by 6 bases and J by 2 bases, with 20 bases left in between. Germline lookup yields CDR1 DFQATT and CDR2 SNEGSKA (reference sequence). There are 16 residues in the CDR3. DNA for the CDR3: TGCAGTGCCATCAACCCCCAGGGCTTGGGCAATCAGCCCCAGCATTTT. This sequence encodes CSAINPQGLGNQPQHF.

This clonotype was recorded many times. The chain combines TRBV6-2 or TRBV6-3 with TRBJ2-3, with D maybe TRBD1 (6 bases). CDR1 is MNHEY and CDR2 is SVGEGT in the germline V gene. CDR3 length: 17 residues. V lost 1 base and J lost 0, with 14 bases in between. The CDR3 protein is CASSYLGHSPSTDTQYF. CDR3 nucleotides: TGTGCCAGCAGTTACTTGGGACACTCACCTAGCACAGATACGCAGTATTTT.

V gene TRBV15 combines with J gene TRBJ2-1; D is possibly TRBD2 (5 bases). CDR1 and CDR2 from the germline V gene are LNHNV and YYDKDF (reference sequence). The CDR3 is made up of 14 amino acids. Trimming removed 0 bases from V and 10 bases from J, with 13 bases in between. The CDR3 coding sequence is TGTGCCACCAGCAGAGACGGACTCTCGAGGGAGCAGTTCTTC. Translating it yields CATSRDGLSREQFF.

This clonotype showed up many times. J is TRBJ2-1 and V is TRBV24-1; D gene uncertain. Germline V CDR1 and CDR2: KGHDR, SFDVKD. Trimming cost V 3 bases and J 9 bases, with 5 bases left between them. The CDR3 runs 11 residues. Written as DNA, the CDR3 is TGTGCCACCAGTGATGGACCTGAGCAGTTCTTC. As protein: CATSDGPEQFF.

The V and J genes are TRBV12-3 or TRBV12-4 and TRBJ2-2; D possibly corresponds to TRBD1 (6 bases). The CDR3 consists of 14 residues. Trimming removed 6 bases from V and 5 bases from J, with 13 bases in between. In nucleotides, the CDR3 is TGTGCCAGCAGCCCAATCAGGGGAACCGGGGAGCTGTTTTTT. Translation gives CASSPIRGTGELFF.

This clonotype was seen a handful of times. The rearrangement links TRBV6-6 to TRBJ1-6; a possible D gene is TRBD1 (6 bases). Germline V lookup: CDR1 MNHNY, CDR2 SVGAGI (reference sequence). The CDR3 covers 17 residues. V was trimmed by 6 bases and J by 5 bases, leaving 20 bases between them. Here the CDR3 reads CASSYKVGPGDNSPLHF. The CDR3 nucleotides are TGTGCCAGCAGCTACAAAGTGGGTCCAGGGGATAATTCACCCCTCCACTTT.

This clonotype came up a few times. J is TRBJ2-3 and V is TRBV11-2; 8 nucleotides match TRBD1. Unmatched junction bases numbered 10, after V lost 5 bases and J lost 0 bases. Germline V lookup: CDR1 SGHAT, CDR2 FQNNGV. The CDR3 runs 17 residues. This CDR3 is CASSPELTGASTDTQYF. CDR3 DNA: TGTGCCAGCAGCCCCGAATTGACAGGGGCTAGCACAGATACGCAGTATTTT.

This clonotype was counted many times. The chain is built from TRBV18 and TRBJ1-4; TRBD1 matches at 9 bases. Germline assignment: CDR1 KGHSH and CDR2 LQKENI. Trimming at V came to 2 bases and at J to 5 bases, leaving 6 bases not matched to a gene. This CDR3 has 16 amino acids. CDR3 DNA sequence: TGTGCCAGCTCACCAACCGGGACAGGGTTGAATGAAAAACTGTTTTTT. Translated, it gives CASSPTGTGLNEKLFF. The whole variable domain, filled in from reference TRBV18 and TRBJ1-4, reads NAGVMQNPRHLVRRRGQEARLRCSPMKGHSHVYWYRQLPEEGLKFMVYLQKENIIDESGMPKERFSAEFPKEGPSILRIQQVVRGDSAAYFCASSPTGTGLNEKLFFGSGTQLSVL.

This clonotype was recorded many times. V is TRBV28 and J is TRBJ2-5; the match to TRBD2 covers 9 bases. V lost 2 bases and J lost 4; bases outside the gene matches: 5. Germline CDR1 is MDHEN and CDR2 is SYDVKM. The CDR3 consists of 15 residues. CDR3 residues: CASSLRRGGGETQYF. The CDR3 nucleotides read TGTGCCAGCAGTTTACGGCGGGGGGGAGGAGAGACCCAGTACTTC. Together with reference TRBV28 and TRBJ2-5, the CDR3 gives the full variable domain: DVKVTQSSRYLVKRTGEKVFLECVQDMDHENMFWYRQDPGLGLRLIYFSYDVKMKEKGDIPEGYSVSREKKERFSLILESASTNQTSMYLCASSLRRGGGETQYFGPGTRLLVL.

J is TRBJ2-2 and V is TRBV5-4, with 7 bases fitting TRBD1. The junction had 7 bases not matched to a gene; V was cut back by 5 bases and J by 6 bases. The CDR3 is made up of 14 amino acids. Germline CDR1 is SGHNT and CDR2 is YYREEE (reference sequence). CDR3: CASRHGQVAGELFF. The CDR3 nucleotides read TGTGCCAGCAGACACGGACAGGTCGCCGGGGAGCTGTTTTTT. Full variable domain (outside the CDR3, taken from reference TRBV5-4 and TRBJ2-2): ETGVTQSPTHLIKTRGQQVTLRCSSQSGHNTVSWYQQALGQGPQFIFQYYREEENGRGNFPPRFSGLQFPNYSSELNVNALELDDSALYLCASRHGQVAGELFFGEGSRLTVL.

This clonotype was observed many times. The chain has TRBV7-2 and TRBJ2-3; the match to TRBD2 covers 8 bases. This CDR3 is 16 amino acids long. Germline trimming cut 6 bases from V and 0 bases from J; bases unmatched to any gene: 8. Germline V lookup: CDR1 SGHTA, CDR2 FQGNSA. CDR3 region: CASRKTRGGSTDTQYF. CDR3 sequence (DNA): TGTGCCAGCAGAAAAACCCGGGGGGGCAGCACAGATACGCAGTATTTT.

V and J are TRBV28 and TRBJ2-3, with 8 bases that match TRBD2. Germline V gene data show CDR1 as MDHEN and CDR2 as SYDVKM. V lost 7 bases to trimming and J lost 6 bases; unmatched junction nucleotides: 12. The CDR3 sequence is 15 residues long. CDR3 region: CASMAPGGGPDTQYF. CDR3 coding DNA: TGTGCCAGCATGGCCCCCGGGGGGGGGCCGGATACGCAGTATTTT. The whole variable domain, filled in from reference TRBV28 and TRBJ2-3, reads DVKVTQSSRYLVKRTGEKVFLECVQDMDHENMFWYRQDPGLGLRLIYFSYDVKMKEKGDIPEGYSVSREKKERFSLILESASTNQTSMYLCASMAPGGGPDTQYFGPGTRLTVL.